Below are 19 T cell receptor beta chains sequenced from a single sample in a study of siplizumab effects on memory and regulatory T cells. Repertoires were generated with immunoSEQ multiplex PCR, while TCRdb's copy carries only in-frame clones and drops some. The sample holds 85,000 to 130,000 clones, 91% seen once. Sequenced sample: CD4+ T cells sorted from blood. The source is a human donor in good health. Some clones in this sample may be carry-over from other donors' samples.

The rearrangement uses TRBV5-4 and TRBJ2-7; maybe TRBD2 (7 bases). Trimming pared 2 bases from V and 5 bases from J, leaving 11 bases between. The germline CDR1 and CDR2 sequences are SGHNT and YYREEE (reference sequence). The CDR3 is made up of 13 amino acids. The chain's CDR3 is CASSLGGAHEQYF. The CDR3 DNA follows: TGTGCCAGCAGCTTAGGGGGGGCCCACGAGCAGTACTTC.

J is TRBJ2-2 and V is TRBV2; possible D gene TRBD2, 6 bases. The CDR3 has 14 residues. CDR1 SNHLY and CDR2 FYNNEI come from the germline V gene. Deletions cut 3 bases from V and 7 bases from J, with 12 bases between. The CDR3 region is CASSESGDYGELFF. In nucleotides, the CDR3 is TGTGCCAGCAGTGAGTCGGGGGATTACGGGGAGCTGTTTTTT.

The DNA of the CDR3 is TGTGCCAGCAGCTTAGGTTCTAGCGGGACTGACGAGCAGTACTTC. It yields the protein CASSLGSSGTDEQYF. V gene TRBV7-9 combines with J gene TRBJ2-7; 9 bases are shared with TRBD2. The ends lost 1 base at V and 5 bases at J; junction bases unmatched: 6. The length of the CDR3 is 15 residues. CDR1 is SEHNR, CDR2 FQNEAQ, per germline (reference sequence).

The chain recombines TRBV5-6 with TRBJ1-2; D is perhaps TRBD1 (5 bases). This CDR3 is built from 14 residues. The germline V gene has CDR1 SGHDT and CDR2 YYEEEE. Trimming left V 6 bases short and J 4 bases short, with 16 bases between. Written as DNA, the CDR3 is TGTGCCAGCACCTCCGGGACGGACATCTATGGCTACACCTTC. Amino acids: CASTSGTDIYGYTF.

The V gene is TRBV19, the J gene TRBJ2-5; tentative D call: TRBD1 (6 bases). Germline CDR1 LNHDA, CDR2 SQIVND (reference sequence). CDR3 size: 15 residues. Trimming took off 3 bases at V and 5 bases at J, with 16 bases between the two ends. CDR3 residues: CASSINREGWETQYF. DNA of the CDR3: TGTGCCAGTAGTATCAACAGGGAAGGATGGGAGACCCAGTACTTC.

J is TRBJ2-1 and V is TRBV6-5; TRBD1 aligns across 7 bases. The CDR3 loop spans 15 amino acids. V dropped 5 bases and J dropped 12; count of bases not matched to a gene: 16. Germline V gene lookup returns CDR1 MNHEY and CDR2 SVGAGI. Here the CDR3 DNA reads TGTGCCAGCAGTAGCCCGCCAGGGGGAAGGGCCGGGCAGTTCTTC. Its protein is CASSSPPGGRAGQFF.

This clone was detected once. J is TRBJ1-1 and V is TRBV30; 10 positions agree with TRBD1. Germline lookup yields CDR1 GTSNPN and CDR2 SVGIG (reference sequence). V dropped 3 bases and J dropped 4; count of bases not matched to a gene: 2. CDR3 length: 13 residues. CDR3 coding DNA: TGTGCCTGGAGCTGGGACAGGGGCACTGAAGCTTTCTTT. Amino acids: CAWSWDRGTEAFF. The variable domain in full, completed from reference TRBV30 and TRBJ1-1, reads SQTIHQWPATLVQPVGSPLSLECTVEGTSNPNLYWYRQAAGRGLQLLFYSVGIGQISSEVPQNLSASRPQDRQFILSSKKLLLSDSGFYLCAWSWDRGTEAFFGQGTRLTVV.

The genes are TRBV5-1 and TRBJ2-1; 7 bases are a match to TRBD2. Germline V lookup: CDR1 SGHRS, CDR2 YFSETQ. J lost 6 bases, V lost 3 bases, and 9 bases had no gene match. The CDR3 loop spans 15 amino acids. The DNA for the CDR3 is TGCGCCAGCAGCTCCGGACTAGTAGCGGTCAATGAGCAGTTCTTC. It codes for CASSSGLVAVNEQFF.

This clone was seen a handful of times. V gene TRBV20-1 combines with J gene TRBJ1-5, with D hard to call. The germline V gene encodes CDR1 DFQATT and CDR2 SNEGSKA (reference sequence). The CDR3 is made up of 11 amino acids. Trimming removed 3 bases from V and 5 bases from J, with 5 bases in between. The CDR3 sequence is CSASGDQPQHF. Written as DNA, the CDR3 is TGCAGTGCTAGTGGGGATCAGCCCCAGCATTTT.

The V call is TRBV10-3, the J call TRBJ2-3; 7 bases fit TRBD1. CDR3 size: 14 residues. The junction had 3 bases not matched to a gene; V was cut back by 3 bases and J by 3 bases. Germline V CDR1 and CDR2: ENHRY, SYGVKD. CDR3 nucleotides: TGTGCCATCAGTGATGGACAGGATACAGATACGCAGTATTTT. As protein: CAISDGQDTDTQYF.

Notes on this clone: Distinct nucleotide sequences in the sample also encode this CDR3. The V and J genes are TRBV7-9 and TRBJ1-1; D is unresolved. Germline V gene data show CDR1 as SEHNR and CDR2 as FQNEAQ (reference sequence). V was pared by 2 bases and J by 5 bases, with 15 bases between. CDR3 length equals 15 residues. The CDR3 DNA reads TGTGCCAGCAGCTTATGGCTAGGTGATGGGACTGAAGCTTTCTTT. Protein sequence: CASSLWLGDGTEAFF.

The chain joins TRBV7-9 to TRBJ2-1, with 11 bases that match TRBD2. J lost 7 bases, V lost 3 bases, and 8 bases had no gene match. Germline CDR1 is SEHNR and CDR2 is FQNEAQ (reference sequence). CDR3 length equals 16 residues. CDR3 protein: CASSFFLAGGQNEQFF. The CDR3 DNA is TGTGCCAGCAGCTTTTTCCTAGCGGGGGGCCAAAATGAGCAGTTCTTC.

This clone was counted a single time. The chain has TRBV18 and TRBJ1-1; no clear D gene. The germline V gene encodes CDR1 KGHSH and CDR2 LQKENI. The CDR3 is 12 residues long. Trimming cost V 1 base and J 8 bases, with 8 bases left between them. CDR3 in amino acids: CASSPRDWEAFF. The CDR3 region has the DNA TGTGCCAGCTCACCACGCGATTGGGAAGCTTTCTTT.

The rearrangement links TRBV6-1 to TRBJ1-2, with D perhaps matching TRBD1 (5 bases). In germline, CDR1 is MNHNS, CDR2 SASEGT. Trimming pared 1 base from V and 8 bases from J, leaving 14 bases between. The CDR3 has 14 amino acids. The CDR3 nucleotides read TGTGCCAGCAGTGAAGTGGGTACAGGCGGAGGCTACACCTTC. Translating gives CASSEVGTGGGYTF.

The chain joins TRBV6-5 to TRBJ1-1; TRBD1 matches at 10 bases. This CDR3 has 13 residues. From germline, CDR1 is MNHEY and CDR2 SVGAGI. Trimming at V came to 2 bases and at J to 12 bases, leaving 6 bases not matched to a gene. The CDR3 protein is CASSYRTGGFSFF. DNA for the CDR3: TGTGCCAGCAGTTACCGGACAGGGGGGTTTTCTTTCTTT.

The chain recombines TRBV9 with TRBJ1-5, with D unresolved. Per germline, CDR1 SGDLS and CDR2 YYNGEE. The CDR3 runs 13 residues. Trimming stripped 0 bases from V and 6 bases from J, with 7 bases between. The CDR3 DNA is TGTGCCAGCAGCGTAGGGGATTTTCAGCCCCAGCATTTT. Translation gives CASSVGDFQPQHF.

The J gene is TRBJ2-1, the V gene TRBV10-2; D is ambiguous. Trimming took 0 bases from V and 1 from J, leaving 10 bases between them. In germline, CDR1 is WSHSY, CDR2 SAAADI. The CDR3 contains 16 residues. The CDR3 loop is CASSESRWLSYNEQFF. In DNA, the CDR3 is TGCGCCAGCAGTGAGTCGAGGTGGTTATCCTACAATGAGCAGTTCTTC.

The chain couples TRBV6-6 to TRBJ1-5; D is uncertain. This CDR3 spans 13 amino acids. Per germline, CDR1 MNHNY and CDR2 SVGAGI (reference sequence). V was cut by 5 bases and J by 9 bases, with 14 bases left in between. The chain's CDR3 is CASSPGGPLPQHF. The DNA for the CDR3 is TGTGCCAGCAGTCCAGGTGGACCACTGCCCCAGCATTTT.

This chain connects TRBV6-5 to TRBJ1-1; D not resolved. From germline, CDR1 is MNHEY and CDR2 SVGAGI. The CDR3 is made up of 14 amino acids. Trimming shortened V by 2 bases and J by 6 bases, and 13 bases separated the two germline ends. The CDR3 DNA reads TGTGCCAGCAGTTACGAGGGAAGTAACGCTGAAGCTTTCTTT. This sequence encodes CASSYEGSNAEAFF.